Included here is one T cell receptor (beta chain) sequence, with context. This entry belongs to a study of blood T cell repertoires in COVID-19. Turning to the study itself: T cells, B-cell-depleted T cells, or PBMCs supplied cDNA or gDNA.

Original analysis: Reference gene primer amplification yielded estimated nucleated cell counts. The table came from immunoSEQ multiplex PCR; TCRdb's copy has only in-frame clones and leaves some out. V and J calls plus clone size are reproduced from that table; the DNA served to infer D and trimming. The sample gives around 250,000 clones, approximately 82% of which show up once; 3% to 4% is in the top ten. The TCR was taken from a young woman with acute or convalescent COVID-19. Sequenced sample: peripheral blood.

For the CDR3, the DNA is TGTGCCAGCTCCCCCGACAGGGACTATGGCTACACCTTC. Protein: CASSPDRDYGYTF. The chain combines TRBV18 with TRBJ1-2, with 7 bases identical to TRBD1. J was trimmed by 3 bases and V by 6 bases; bases with no gene match: 4. This CDR3 contains 13 residues. Germline V lookup: CDR1 KGHSH, CDR2 LQKENI.